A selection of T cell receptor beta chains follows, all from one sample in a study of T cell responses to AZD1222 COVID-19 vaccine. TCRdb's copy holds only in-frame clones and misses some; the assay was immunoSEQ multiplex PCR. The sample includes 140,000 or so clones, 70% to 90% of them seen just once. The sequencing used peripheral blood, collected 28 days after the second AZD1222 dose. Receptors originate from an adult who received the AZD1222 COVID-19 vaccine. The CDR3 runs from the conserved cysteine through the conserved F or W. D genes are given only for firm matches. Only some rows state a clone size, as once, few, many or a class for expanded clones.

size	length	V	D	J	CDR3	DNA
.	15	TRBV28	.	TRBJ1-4	CASTNLGDEGEKLFF	TGTGCCAGCACCAATCTGGGGGACGAGGGTGAAAAACTGTTTTTT
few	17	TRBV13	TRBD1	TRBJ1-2	CASSPGGEAGVNYGYTF	TGTGCCAGCAGCCCAGGGGGCGAGGCAGGTGTCAACTATGGCTACACCTTC
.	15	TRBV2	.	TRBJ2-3	CASSPIDRFTDTQYF	TGTGCCAGCAGTCCGATAGACAGGTTCACAGATACGCAGTATTTT
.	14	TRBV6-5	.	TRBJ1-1	CASSYLQENTEAFF	TGTGCCAGCAGTTACTTACAAGAGAACACTGAAGCTTTCTTT
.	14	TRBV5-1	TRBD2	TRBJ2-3	CASSFSGVTDTQYF	TGCGCCAGCAGCTTTAGCGGGGTCACAGATACGCAGTATTTT
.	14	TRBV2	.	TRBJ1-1	CASSEARGRDEAFF	TGTGCCAGCAGTGAAGCGCGGGGGCGAGATGAAGCTTTCTTT
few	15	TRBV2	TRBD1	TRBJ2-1	CASSLLGQGSNEQFF	TGTGCCAGCAGTCTCCTAGGACAGGGGAGCAATGAGCAGTTCTTC
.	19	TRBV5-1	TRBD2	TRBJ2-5	CASSLYPGTSGGASETQYF	TGCGCCAGCAGCTTATATCCCGGGACTAGCGGGGGGGCCTCGGAGACCCAGTACTTC
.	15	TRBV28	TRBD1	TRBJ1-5	CASRTDRALNQPQHF	TGTGCCAGCAGAACGGACAGGGCACTCAATCAGCCCCAGCATTTT
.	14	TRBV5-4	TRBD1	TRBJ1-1	CASSLGQGGPEAFF	TGTGCCAGCAGCTTGGGACAGGGGGGTCCTGAAGCTTTCTTT
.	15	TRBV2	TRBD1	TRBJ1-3	CASSESGGFGNTIYF	TGTGCCAGCAGTGAATCAGGGGGCTTTGGAAACACCATATATTTT
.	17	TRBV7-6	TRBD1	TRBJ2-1	CASSNRQGVTSGNEQFF	TGTGCCAGCAGCAACCGACAGGGGGTGACGAGTGGCAATGAGCAGTTCTTC
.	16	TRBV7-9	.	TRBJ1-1	CASSPPGGGIFTEAFF	TGTGCCAGCAGCCCCCCCGGGGGGGGAATTTTCACTGAAGCTTTCTTT
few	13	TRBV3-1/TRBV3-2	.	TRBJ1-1	CASIRTEGTEAFF	TGTGCCAGCATTAGGACAGAGGGCACTGAAGCTTTCTTT
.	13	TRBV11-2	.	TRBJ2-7	CASSLDRIYEQYF	TGTGCCAGCAGCTTAGATCGAATTTACGAGCAGTACTTC
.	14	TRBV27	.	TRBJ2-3	CASSSLGSTDTQYF	TGTGCCAGCAGTTCCCTCGGGAGCACAGATACGCAGTATTTT
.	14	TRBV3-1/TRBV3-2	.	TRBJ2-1	CASSQVVAYNEQFF	TGTGCCAGCAGCCAAGTAGTGGCCTACAATGAGCAGTTCTTC
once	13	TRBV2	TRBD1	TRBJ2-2	CASTQGAGGELFF	TGTGCCAGCACACAGGGGGCTGGCGGGGAGCTGTTTTTT
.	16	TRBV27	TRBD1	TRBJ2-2	CASSSTTGGYAGELFF	TGTGCCAGCAGTTCCACGACAGGGGGCTACGCCGGGGAGCTGTTTTTT
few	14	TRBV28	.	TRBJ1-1	CASSLTGPAEEAFF	TGTGCCAGCAGTTTAACGGGTCCCGCTGAGGAAGCTTTCTTT
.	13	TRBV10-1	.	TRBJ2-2	CASKERGTGELFF	TGCGCCAGCAAGGAACGTGGCACCGGGGAGCTGTTTTTT
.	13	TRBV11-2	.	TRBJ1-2	CASSSGTLYGYTF	TGTGCCAGCAGTTCCGGGACCCTCTATGGCTACACCTTC
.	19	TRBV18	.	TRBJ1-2	CASSPPIITTQGDNYGYTF	TGTGCCAGCTCACCCCCAATTATAACAACCCAAGGGGATAACTATGGCTACACCTTC
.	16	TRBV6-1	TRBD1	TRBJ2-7	CASSERDSGWSYEQYF	TGTGCCAGCAGTGAAAGGGACAGCGGTTGGTCCTACGAGCAGTACTTC
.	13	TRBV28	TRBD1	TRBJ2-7	CASTGQVPYEQYF	TGTGCCAGCACGGGACAGGTTCCCTACGAGCAGTACTTC
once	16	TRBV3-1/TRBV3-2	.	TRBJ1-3	CASSQLSGGVGNTIYF	TGTGCCAGCAGCCAACTTTCCGGGGGGGTAGGAAACACCATATATTTT
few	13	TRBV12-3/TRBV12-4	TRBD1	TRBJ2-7	CASNSGTAYEQYF	TGTGCCAGCAACTCCGGGACAGCCTACGAGCAGTACTTC
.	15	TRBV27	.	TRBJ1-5	CASSLVTPSNQPQHF	TGTGCCAGCAGTTTAGTGACACCAAGCAATCAGCCCCAGCATTTT
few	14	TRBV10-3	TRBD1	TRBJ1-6	CAINQQGDNSPLHF	TGTGCCATCAATCAACAGGGGGATAATTCACCCCTCCACTTT
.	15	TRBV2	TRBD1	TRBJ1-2	CASSWTGDSNYGYTF	TGTGCCAGCAGTTGGACAGGGGATTCTAACTATGGCTACACCTTC
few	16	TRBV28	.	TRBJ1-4	CASSMTVSAQNEKLFF	TGTGCCAGCAGTATGACAGTCTCGGCCCAAAATGAAAAACTGTTTTTT
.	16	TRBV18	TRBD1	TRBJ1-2	CASSPPMGQGATGYTF	TGTGCCAGCTCACCACCGATGGGACAGGGGGCGACGGGCTACACCTTC
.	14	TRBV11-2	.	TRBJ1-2	CASSGRVGGFGYTF	TGTGCCAGCAGCGGCCGTGTCGGGGGATTTGGCTACACCTTC
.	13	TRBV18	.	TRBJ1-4	CASSPRGNEKLFF	TGTGCCAGCTCTCCCCGGGGTAATGAAAAACTGTTTTTT
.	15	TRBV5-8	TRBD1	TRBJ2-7	CASSQGQGWTDEQYF	TGTGCCAGCAGCCAGGGACAGGGATGGACGGACGAGCAGTACTTC
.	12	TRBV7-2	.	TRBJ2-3	CASSPTRDTQYF	TGTGCCAGCAGCCCTACAAGGGATACGCAGTATTTT
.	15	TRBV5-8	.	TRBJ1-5	CASSLGQWRVSPQHF	TGTGCCAGCAGCTTGGGACAGTGGAGGGTTTCGCCCCAGCATTTT
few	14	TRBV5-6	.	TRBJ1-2	CASSLGGQGYGYTF	TGTGCCAGCAGCTTGGGGGGGCAAGGCTATGGCTACACCTTC
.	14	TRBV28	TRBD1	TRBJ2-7	CASSSSGTAYEQYF	TGTGCCAGCAGTTCCTCCGGGACAGCCTACGAGCAGTACTTC
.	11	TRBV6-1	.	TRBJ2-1	CASRDPSGKFF	TGTGCCAGCAGGGACCCAAGTGGGAAGTTCTTC
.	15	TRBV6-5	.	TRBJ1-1	CASSYSTWAETEAFF	TGTGCCAGCAGTTACTCGACATGGGCAGAGACTGAAGCTTTCTTT
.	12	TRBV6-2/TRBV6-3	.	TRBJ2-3	CASSWGPDTQYF	TGTGCCAGCAGCTGGGGACCAGATACGCAGTATTTT
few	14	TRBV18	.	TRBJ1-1	CASSPLPAGAEAFF	TGTGCCAGCTCACCACTTCCGGCAGGAGCTGAAGCTTTCTTT
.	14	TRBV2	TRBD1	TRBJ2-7	CASTTDRARGEQYF	TGTGCCAGCACTACCGACAGGGCTCGGGGCGAGCAGTACTTC
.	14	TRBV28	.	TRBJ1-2	CASGGAGSYYGYTF	TGTGCCAGCGGGGGGGCAGGGAGTTACTATGGCTACACCTTC
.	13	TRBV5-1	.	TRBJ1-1	CASSLLQNTEAFF	TGCGCCAGCAGCTTGCTGCAAAACACTGAAGCTTTCTTT
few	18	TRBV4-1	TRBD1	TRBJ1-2	CASSQPLYRGRSGYGYTF	TGCGCCAGCAGCCAACCCCTATACAGGGGGCGCAGTGGTTATGGCTACACCTTC
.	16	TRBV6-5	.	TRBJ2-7	CASSYSRGVESYEQYF	TGTGCCAGCAGTTACTCGAGGGGGGTTGAATCCTACGAGCAGTACTTC
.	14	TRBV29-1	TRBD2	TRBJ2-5	CSVRLAGRQETQYF	TGCAGCGTGCGACTAGCGGGGAGACAAGAGACCCAGTACTTC
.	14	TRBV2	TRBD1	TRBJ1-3	CASSWTGSVNTIYF	TGTGCCAGCAGCTGGACAGGGTCCGTCAACACCATATATTTT
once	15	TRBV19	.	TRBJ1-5	CASTAGQMFNQPQHF	TGTGCCAGTACCGCGGGACAAATGTTCAATCAGCCCCAGCATTTT
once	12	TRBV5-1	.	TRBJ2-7	CASSLVGFEQYF	TGCGCCAGCAGCTTGGTAGGGTTCGAGCAGTACTTC
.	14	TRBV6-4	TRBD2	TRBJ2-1	CASSSGSGYGEQFF	TGTGCCAGTTCTAGCGGGAGCGGTTATGGTGAGCAGTTCTTC
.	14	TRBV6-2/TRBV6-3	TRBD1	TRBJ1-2	CASSPGQEWGGYTF	TGTGCCAGCAGCCCCGGACAGGAATGGGGAGGCTACACCTTC
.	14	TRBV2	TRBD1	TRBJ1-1	CASRNGQVNTEAFF	TGTGCCAGCAGGAACGGACAGGTGAACACTGAAGCTTTCTTT
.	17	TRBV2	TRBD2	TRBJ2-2	CASSEDGGRTDTGELFF	TGTGCCAGCAGTGAAGATGGCGGGAGGACTGACACCGGGGAGCTGTTTTTT
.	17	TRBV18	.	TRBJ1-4	CASSFMDSRSTNEKLFF	TGTGCCAGCTCCTTTATGGACAGTCGGTCAACTAATGAAAAACTGTTTTTT
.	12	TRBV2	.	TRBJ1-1	CASSEAGLEAFF	TGTGCCAGCAGTGAAGCAGGGCTTGAAGCTTTCTTT
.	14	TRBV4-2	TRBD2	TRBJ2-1	CASSQGAGVYEQFF	TGTGCCAGCAGCCAAGGGGCGGGAGTATATGAGCAGTTCTTC
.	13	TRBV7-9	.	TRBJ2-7	CASSLVQVGEQYF	TGTGCCAGCAGCTTAGTACAGGTTGGCGAGCAGTACTTC